The 25 T cell receptor beta chains in this list originate from one sample, sequenced in a study of CD8 T cells in ankylosing spondylitis. General study results and limits: Characteristic, it appeared, of ankylosing spondylitis blood was a TCR beta motif of roughly eight highly homologous variants.

TCRdb re-called the 5' RACE reads through MiXCR, storing one row per CDR3 protein. Here the sample spans 700,000 to 850,000 distinct CDR3 sequences, 10% to 15% being singletons. The antigens of these receptors remain unknown. The sample was blood, either unsorted or a sorted T cell fraction (not recorded which). The receptors derive from a male donor with ankylosing spondylitis.

V usage is TRBV3-1 and J usage is TRBJ2-5; 10 bases are shared with TRBD2. V was pared by 4 bases and J by 3 bases, with 2 bases of the junction left unmatched. The CDR3 spans 14 residues. CDR1 is LGHDT and CDR2 is YNNKEL in the germline V gene (reference sequence). This CDR3 is CASSLSGRKETQYF. For the CDR3, the DNA is TGTGCCAGCAGCCTTAGCGGGAGGAAAGAGACCCAGTACTTC.

The chain joins TRBV24-1 to TRBJ2-1, with D possibly called TRBD1 or TRBD2 (5 bases each). This CDR3 has 16 residues. The V end lost 3 bases, the J end lost 9 bases, and 20 bases lay between the germline ends. CDR1 is KGHDR and CDR2 is SFDVKD in the germline V gene. The CDR3 region has the DNA TGTGCCACCAGTGATACCGGGGCCTCGCTACGCACTGAGCAGTTCTTC. Amino acid sequence: CATSDTGASLRTEQFF.

This clonotype has only a few counts. This chain joins TRBV4-1 and TRBJ2-5, with D possibly being TRBD2 (6 bases). Germline loops: CDR1 MGHRA, CDR2 YSYEKL. The V end lost 0 bases, the J end lost 4 bases, and 9 bases lay between the germline ends. The CDR3 is made up of 14 amino acids. CDR3 DNA sequence: TGCGCCAGCAGCCAAGATCACGGGGGAGAGACCCAGTACTTC. It is translated as CASSQDHGGETQYF.

The chain links TRBV10-3 to TRBJ2-1, with D possibly being TRBD2 (7 bases). Trimming took off 2 bases at V and 9 bases at J, with 20 bases between the two ends. Germline V gene lookup returns CDR1 ENHRY and CDR2 SYGVKD. This CDR3 has 16 amino acids. CDR3 nucleotides: TGTGCCATCAGTGAGAGTGTGGGGGGGCCTTCCGGTGAGCAGTTCTTC. Protein sequence: CAISESVGGPSGEQFF.

The chain uses TRBV18 and TRBJ2-7, with D unclear. There are 14 residues in the CDR3. Germline V gives CDR1 KGHSH, CDR2 LQKENI. Between the trimmed V and J ends, which lost 0 bases and 2 bases, there was a span of 8 bases. The CDR3 DNA reads as TGTGCCAGCTCACCACCGTCCCTTCCCTACGAGCAGTACTTC. Its translation is CASSPPSLPYEQYF.

The table lists this clonotype with many counts. The V call is TRBV20-1, the J call TRBJ2-7, with 9 bases fitting TRBD1. CDR3 size: 14 residues. Per the germline V gene, CDR1 is DFQATT and CDR2 is SNEGSKA (reference sequence). The CDR3 DNA reads as TGCAGCTACAGCGTTCGGGACAGGGCCGACGAGCAGTACTTC. Protein sequence: CSYSVRDRADEQYF.

This clonotype was observed many times. The CDR3: CSVLGLAGGNYEQYF. CDR3 sequence (DNA): TGCAGCGTCCTTGGACTAGCGGGAGGGAACTACGAGCAGTACTTC. This chain connects TRBV29-1 to TRBJ2-7, with 15 bases that match TRBD2. CDR1 and CDR2 from the germline V gene are SQVTM and ANQGSEA. The CDR3 sequence is 15 residues long. Trimming took 6 bases from V and 3 from J; bases not matched to a gene: 6.

The chain couples TRBV7-2 to TRBJ2-7; 14 bases agree with TRBD2. The CDR3 has 15 residues. CDR1 SGHTA and CDR2 FQGNSA come from the germline V gene. Trimming removed 4 bases from V and 7 bases from J; junction bases left unmatched: 6. CDR3 loop: CASSSGLAGVREQYF. CDR3 in DNA: TGTGCCAGCAGCTCGGGACTAGCGGGAGTTCGGGAGCAGTACTTC. Looking up the rest from reference TRBV7-2 and TRBJ2-7 gives the full variable domain: GAGVSQSPSNKVTEKGKDVELRCDPISGHTALYWYRQSLGQGLEFLIYFQGNSAPDKSGLPSDRFSAERTGGSVSTLTIQRTQQEDSAVYLCASSSGLAGVREQYFGPGTRLTVT.

This chain joins TRBV20-1 and TRBJ2-5; tentatively, D is TRBD1 (5 bases). The V gene's germline CDR1 is DFQATT and CDR2 SNEGSKA (reference sequence). The CDR3 consists of 13 residues. Between the trimmed V and J ends, which lost 0 bases and 7 bases, there was a span of 12 bases. The CDR3: CSARDLGVLTQYF. CDR3 nucleotides: TGCAGTGCTAGAGATCTAGGGGTCCTGACCCAGTACTTC.

This clonotype has a handful of counts. The gene calls are TRBV7-2 and TRBJ2-1; D unresolved. Germline CDR1 SGHTA, CDR2 FQGNSA. This CDR3 has 12 amino acids. V was shortened by 6 bases and J by 8 bases, with 11 bases between the two germline ends. CDR3 nucleotides: TGTGCCAGCAGTCGTATTCCTTATGAGCAGTTCTTC. It translates to CASSRIPYEQFF.

This clonotype was recorded at least ten times. Here the CDR3 DNA reads TGTGCCAGCAGCGTAGGGTGGGGACAGGGATACAATGAGCAGTTCTTC. It translates to CASSVGWGQGYNEQFF. The chain has TRBV9 and TRBJ2-1; TRBD1 matches 9 bases. Trimming removed 0 bases from V and 4 bases from J; junction bases left unmatched: 5. The CDR3 has 16 amino acids. In germline, CDR1 is SGDLS, CDR2 YYNGEE.

In its sample, this clonotype was seen a few times. This chain joins TRBV6-5 and TRBJ1-6; 8 nucleotides line up with TRBD1. This CDR3 region has 15 residues. Germline assignment: CDR1 MNHEY and CDR2 SVGAGI. Trimming took 2 bases from V and 12 from J; bases not matched to a gene: 9. The CDR3 DNA is TGTGCCAGCAGTTACACCGGGACAGGAAAGTTACCCCTCCACTTT. Residues: CASSYTGTGKLPLHF.

This clonotype has more than one count but fewer than ten. The chain employs TRBV7-8 and TRBJ2-7; D might be TRBD1 or TRBD2, each matching 5 bases. Germline V gene data show CDR1 as SGHVS and CDR2 as FQNEAQ. V was pared by 1 base and J by 6 bases, with 19 bases between. CDR3 length equals 16 residues. DNA of the CDR3: TGTGCCAGCAGCTTAGTCCGGGACCGGCGAGGGTCCGAGCAGTACTTC. Protein product: CASSLVRDRRGSEQYF.

V is TRBV5-1 and J is TRBJ2-5; D is undetermined. The CDR3 has 14 residues. Per the germline V gene, CDR1 is SGHRS and CDR2 is YFSETQ. The V gene lost 5 bases and the J gene lost 1 base, with 12 bases spanning the gap. CDR3 sequence: CASRQFVVQETQYF. The CDR3 nucleotides are TGCGCCAGCAGGCAATTTGTGGTCCAAGAGACCCAGTACTTC.

At least ten counts were recorded for this clonotype. The chain uses TRBV15 and TRBJ1-1; maybe TRBD1 (6 bases). Germline lookup yields CDR1 LNHNV and CDR2 YYDKDF (reference sequence). V was pared by 0 bases and J by 7 bases, with 9 bases between. The CDR3 contains 13 residues. The CDR3 region is CATSRDVQGEAFF. CDR3 sequence (DNA): TGTGCCACCAGCAGAGATGTACAGGGTGAAGCTTTCTTT. The whole variable domain, filled in from reference TRBV15 and TRBJ1-1, reads DAMVIQNPRYQVTQFGKPVTLSCSQTLNHNVMYWYQQKSSQAPKLLFHYYDKDFNNEADTPDNFQSRRPNTSFCFLDIRSPGLGDTAMYLCATSRDVQGEAFFGQGTRLTVV.

This clonotype was recorded a few times. The chain joins TRBV15 to TRBJ2-7; D call uncertain. This CDR3 is built from 13 residues. Deletions cut 1 base from V and 4 bases from J, with 8 bases between. CDR1 LNHNV and CDR2 YYDKDF come from the germline V gene (reference sequence). CDR3 amino acids: CATSRAPEYEQYF. As DNA, the CDR3 is TGTGCCACCAGCAGAGCCCCAGAGTACGAGCAGTACTTC.

In its sample, this clonotype was seen many times. V usage is TRBV4-2 and J usage is TRBJ2-2, with no clear D. Trimming shortened V by 0 bases and J by 7 bases, and 9 bases separated the two germline ends. The germline V gene has CDR1 LGHNA and CDR2 YNFKEQ. The CDR3 is 14 amino acids. The CDR3 region has the DNA TGTGCCAGCAGCCAAGATCAAGCTATCGGGGAGCTGTTTTTT. This codes for CASSQDQAIGELFF.

The table lists this clonotype with a few counts. The chain combines TRBV12-3 or TRBV12-4 with TRBJ1-2; tentative D call: TRBD1 (5 bases). The CDR3 is 12 residues long. V lost 3 bases to trimming and J lost 6 bases, with 8 bases between them. The DNA of the CDR3 is TGTGCCAGCAGTTTTGGGGGAAATGGCTACACCTTC. It translates to CASSFGGNGYTF.

This clonotype was picked up many times. The rearrangement uses TRBV4-2 and TRBJ2-7; tentative D call: TRBD2 (5 bases). The germline V and J ends were trimmed by 0 bases and 6 bases, with 9 bases remaining between them. Looked up from germline, CDR1 is LGHNA and CDR2 is YNFKEQ. The CDR3 sequence is 13 residues long. The CDR3, as DNA: TGTGCCAGCAGCCAAGATGGCCGGGGCGAGCAGTACTTC. It yields the protein CASSQDGRGEQYF.

This chain uses TRBV6-1 with TRBJ1-6, with D uncertain. CDR3 size: 13 residues. CDR1 is MNHNS and CDR2 is SASEGT in the germline V gene. Trimming pared 8 bases from V and 6 bases from J, leaving 11 bases between. The CDR3 is CASLRTVNSPLHF. For the CDR3, the DNA is TGTGCCAGCCTTCGAACGGTTAATTCACCCCTCCACTTT.

The rearrangement uses TRBV18 and TRBJ1-5; D not resolved. There are 16 residues in the CDR3. Trimming shortened V by 3 bases and J by 7 bases, and 19 bases separated the two germline ends. Germline assignment: CDR1 KGHSH and CDR2 LQKENI. CDR3 protein: CASSPSGVRDGQPQHF. As DNA, the CDR3 is TGTGCCAGCTCACCCTCTGGGGTGAGGGATGGCCAGCCCCAGCATTTT. Variable domain in full (rest from reference TRBV18 and TRBJ1-5): NAGVMQNPRHLVRRRGQEARLRCSPMKGHSHVYWYRQLPEEGLKFMVYLQKENIIDESGMPKERFSAEFPKEGPSILRIQQVVRGDSAAYFCASSPSGVRDGQPQHFGDGTRLSIL.

This clonotype was counted many times. V usage is TRBV29-1 and J usage is TRBJ2-1; D is perhaps TRBD1 (6 bases). V was trimmed by 6 bases and J by 6 bases, leaving 15 bases between them. Germline loops: CDR1 SQVTM, CDR2 ANQGSEA. The CDR3 is 13 residues long. CDR3 sequence: CSVGWGHPNEQFF. For the CDR3, the DNA is TGCAGCGTGGGATGGGGACACCCCAATGAGCAGTTCTTC.

The chain couples TRBV12-3 or TRBV12-4 to TRBJ2-7; D gene unclear. V was shortened by 5 bases and J by 7 bases, with 18 bases between the two germline ends. This CDR3 contains 14 residues. CDR3 sequence: CASSLRVKALEQYF. CDR3 DNA sequence: TGTGCCAGCAGTCTCCGGGTGAAGGCCTTGGAGCAGTACTTC.

This clonotype was seen a handful of times. The rearrangement joins TRBV6-1 to TRBJ1-1, with D perhaps matching TRBD1 (6 bases). The CDR3 covers 16 residues. CDR1 is MNHNS, CDR2 SASEGT, per germline. V was cut by 6 bases and J by 0 bases, with 17 bases left in between. CDR3 sequence: CASRFGQTSMNTEAFF. The CDR3 DNA sequence: TGTGCCAGCAGATTCGGACAGACTAGTATGAACACTGAAGCTTTCTTT.

This clonotype was found a few times. V usage is TRBV6-6 and J usage is TRBJ1-2; D uncertain. Between the trimmed V and J ends, which lost 0 bases and 7 bases, there was a span of 6 bases. The germline gives CDR1 MNHNY, CDR2 SVGAGI (reference sequence). The CDR3 is 12 residues long. In nucleotides, the CDR3 is TGTGCCAGCAGTTACTCGAATGTTGGCTACACCTTC. As protein: CASSYSNVGYTF.